This T cell receptor beta chain came from a study of blood T cells in healthy people across ages. Overall study: The template switching approach captured approximately one barcoded beta molecule for every two T cells. Points from the study as a whole: The unknown donor CMV status may have confounded expanded clonotype changes.

A sample-barcoded 5' primer and a J-beta primer mix were used in a second PCR of roughly 7 to 11 cycles. From the 5' RACE reads, TCRdb called clonotypes with MiXCR, one entry per CDR3 protein. The data contain about 1,000,000 distinct CDR3 sequences, more than 35% of them singletons. The CDR3 runs to 16 residues. V shed 1 base, J shed 11 bases, and the junction held 17 bases outside the gene matches. Germline CDR1 SGDLS, CDR2 YYNGEE. Per-sample yields of isolated PBMCs were at least 6 million. A note on this clonotype: Antigen unknown.

The rearrangement uses TRBV9 and TRBJ2-5; 7 bases are a match to TRBD2. The material sequenced was blood. This TCR was sampled from a woman aged 60-75 years in good health. CDR3 in DNA: TGTGCCAGCAGCGTACGCGGGCCAGCGGGATCCAATGAGCAGTACTTC. It encodes CASSVRGPAGSNEQYF.